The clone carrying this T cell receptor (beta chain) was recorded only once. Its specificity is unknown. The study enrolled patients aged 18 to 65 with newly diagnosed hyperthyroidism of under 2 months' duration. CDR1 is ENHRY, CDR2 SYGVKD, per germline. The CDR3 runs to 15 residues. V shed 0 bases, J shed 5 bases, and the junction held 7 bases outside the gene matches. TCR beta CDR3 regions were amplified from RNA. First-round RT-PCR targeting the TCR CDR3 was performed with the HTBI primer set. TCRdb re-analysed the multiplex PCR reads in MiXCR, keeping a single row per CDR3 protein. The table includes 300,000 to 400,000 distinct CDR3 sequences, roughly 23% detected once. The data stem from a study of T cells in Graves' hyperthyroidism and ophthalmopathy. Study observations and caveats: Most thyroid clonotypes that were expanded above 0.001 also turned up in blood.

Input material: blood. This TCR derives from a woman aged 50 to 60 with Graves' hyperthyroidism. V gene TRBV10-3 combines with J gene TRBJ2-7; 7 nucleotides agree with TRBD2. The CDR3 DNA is TGTGCCATCAGTGAGTCCTTCGCTAGCGGTGACGAGCAGTACTTC. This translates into CAISESFASGDEQYF.